Listed below are T cell receptor beta chains from one sample, sequenced in a study of shared clonotypes between healthy human individuals. Method: immunoSEQ multiplex PCR; TCRdb's copy keeps in-frame clones and lacks some. Of around 550,000 clones listed, approximately 95% are singletons. The sample comprised naive CD8+ T cells sorted from blood. The receptors shown here come from a young woman in good health. CDR3s include the opening cysteine and the closing phenylalanine or tryptophan. A D gene is named only where the DNA matches it firmly. The size of a clone is reported for some rows only, either as once, few or many, or as a class for expanded clones.

j_gene: TRBJ2-7
d_gene: TRBD2
v_gene: TRBV7-8
abundance: -
CDR3nt: TGTGCCAGCAGAGACACTAGCGGGAGGAGCTCCTACGAGCAGTACTTC
CDR3aa: CASRDTSGRSSYEQYF

j_gene: TRBJ2-7
d_gene: TRBD2
v_gene: TRBV4-1
abundance: -
CDR3nt: TGCGCCAGCAGCCAAGAGGGACTAGCGGGATTCAACGAGCAGTACTTC
CDR3aa: CASSQEGLAGFNEQYF

j_gene: TRBJ2-6
d_gene: -
v_gene: TRBV7-9
abundance: -
CDR3nt: TGTGCCAGCAGGTCGGGTCGCGTGGACTCTGGGGCCAACGTCCTGACTTTC
CDR3aa: CASRSGRVDSGANVLTF

j_gene: TRBJ2-7
d_gene: TRBD2
v_gene: TRBV2
abundance: -
CDR3nt: TGTGCCAGCAGCCCCCTGAGAGCTCAGACTAGCGGGAGCCCCTACGAGCAGTACTTC
CDR3aa: CASSPLRAQTSGSPYEQYF

j_gene: TRBJ2-7
d_gene: TRBD2
v_gene: TRBV7-2
abundance: -
CDR3nt: TGTGCCAGCAGCTTAGGACTAGCGACCTACGAGCAGTACTTC
CDR3aa: CASSLGLATYEQYF

j_gene: TRBJ1-2
d_gene: TRBD1
v_gene: TRBV27
abundance: -
CDR3nt: TGTGCCAGCAGTCCGGGACAGGGGATCTTCTATGGCTACACCTTC
CDR3aa: CASSPGQGIFYGYTF

j_gene: TRBJ1-1
d_gene: -
v_gene: TRBV7-9
abundance: -
CDR3nt: TGTGCCAGCAGCAAGAACAGCCCTGATTACACTGAAGCTTTCTTT
CDR3aa: CASSKNSPDYTEAFF

j_gene: TRBJ2-7
d_gene: TRBD1
v_gene: TRBV29-1
abundance: -
CDR3nt: TGCAGCGTTGAAAGGGACAGCTCCTACGAGCAGTACTTC
CDR3aa: CSVERDSSYEQYF

j_gene: TRBJ2-1
d_gene: -
v_gene: TRBV5-1
abundance: once
CDR3nt: TGCGCCAGCAGCTTGGTTCTGGGGCACGGGGAGCAGTTCTTC
CDR3aa: CASSLVLGHGEQFF

j_gene: TRBJ1-1
d_gene: -
v_gene: TRBV28
abundance: -
CDR3nt: TGTGCCAGCAGTTCCCCCACGGGCGGAAAGAACACTGAAGCTTTCTTT
CDR3aa: CASSSPTGGKNTEAFF

j_gene: TRBJ2-1
d_gene: -
v_gene: TRBV7-9
abundance: -
CDR3nt: TGTGCCAGCAGCTTCTTGGGAACGGATGAGCAGTTCTTC
CDR3aa: CASSFLGTDEQFF

j_gene: TRBJ2-7
d_gene: TRBD2
v_gene: TRBV5-5
abundance: -
CDR3nt: TGTGCCAGCAGCTTGGGTAGCGGGGAGCAGTACTTC
CDR3aa: CASSLGSGEQYF

j_gene: TRBJ2-5
d_gene: TRBD1
v_gene: TRBV6-5
abundance: -
CDR3nt: TGTGCCAGCACAGAGACAGGGGGGCAAGAGACCCAGTACTTC
CDR3aa: CASTETGGQETQYF

j_gene: TRBJ2-7
d_gene: TRBD2
v_gene: TRBV5-6
abundance: once
CDR3nt: TGTGCCAGCAGCGGACCGGGACTAGCGGAAACCTACGAGCAGTACTTC
CDR3aa: CASSGPGLAETYEQYF

j_gene: TRBJ1-3
d_gene: -
v_gene: TRBV28
abundance: -
CDR3nt: TGTGCCAGCAGTTTACGCTATGACAGCTACTCTGGAAACACCATATATTTT
CDR3aa: CASSLRYDSYSGNTIYF

j_gene: TRBJ2-6
d_gene: -
v_gene: TRBV9
abundance: -
CDR3nt: TGTGCCAGCAGCGTAGGCCGGGATACATTGGGTGGGGCCAACGTCCTGACTTTC
CDR3aa: CASSVGRDTLGGANVLTF

j_gene: TRBJ1-5
d_gene: -
v_gene: TRBV4-1
abundance: -
CDR3nt: TGCGCCAGCAGCCAAGACTACGACAGCAATCAGCCCCAGCATTTT
CDR3aa: CASSQDYDSNQPQHF

j_gene: TRBJ2-2
d_gene: -
v_gene: TRBV9
abundance: -
CDR3nt: TGTGCCAGCAGCGTATCTAGGACAGACTTAACCGGGGAGCTGTTTTTT
CDR3aa: CASSVSRTDLTGELFF

j_gene: TRBJ2-2
d_gene: TRBD2
v_gene: TRBV7-6
abundance: once
CDR3nt: TGTGCCAGCAGCCCTGGGACTAGCGGTACCGGGGAGCTGTTTTTT
CDR3aa: CASSPGTSGTGELFF

j_gene: TRBJ2-7
d_gene: -
v_gene: TRBV19
abundance: -
CDR3nt: TGTGCCAGTAGTACATCTCTCGACCTCTACGAGCAGTACTTC
CDR3aa: CASSTSLDLYEQYF

j_gene: TRBJ1-2
d_gene: -
v_gene: TRBV7-9
abundance: few
CDR3nt: TGTGCCAGCAGTTTGACCACAGGGTTATATGGCTACACCTTC
CDR3aa: CASSLTTGLYGYTF

j_gene: TRBJ2-4
d_gene: -
v_gene: TRBV5-4
abundance: -
CDR3nt: TGTGCCAGCAGCTTGGCGAGGGGCGACAAAAACATTCAGTACTTC
CDR3aa: CASSLARGDKNIQYF

j_gene: TRBJ2-7
d_gene: TRBD1
v_gene: TRBV29-1
abundance: -
CDR3nt: TGCAGCGTTTCACAGGGGGCCCGGTCCTACGAGCAGTACTTC
CDR3aa: CSVSQGARSYEQYF

j_gene: TRBJ2-3
d_gene: TRBD1
v_gene: TRBV29-1
abundance: once
CDR3nt: TGCAGCGTTTCAGTGGGGACAGGGGGAACAGATACGCAGTATTTT
CDR3aa: CSVSVGTGGTDTQYF

j_gene: TRBJ1-3
d_gene: -
v_gene: TRBV7-8
abundance: -
CDR3nt: TGTGCCAGCAGCTTAGTCCAGGGCGAAGAAAACACCATATATTTT
CDR3aa: CASSLVQGEENTIYF

j_gene: TRBJ1-4
d_gene: -
v_gene: TRBV2
abundance: -
CDR3nt: TGTGCCAGTACGAAGGCTCTTAGGGAAAAACTGTTTTTT
CDR3aa: CASTKALREKLFF

j_gene: TRBJ1-1
d_gene: -
v_gene: TRBV4-1
abundance: -
CDR3nt: TGCGCCAGCAGCCGGGGGAACACTGAAGCTTTCTTT
CDR3aa: CASSRGNTEAFF

j_gene: TRBJ1-3
d_gene: -
v_gene: TRBV6-4
abundance: -
CDR3nt: TGTGCCAGCAGTTTAGATTCCGGCTCTGGAAACACCATATATTTT
CDR3aa: CASSLDSGSGNTIYF

j_gene: TRBJ1-2
d_gene: -
v_gene: TRBV5-1
abundance: -
CDR3nt: TGCGCCAGCAGCCCATGGATGTTCGGGGTAGATGGCTACACCTTC
CDR3aa: CASSPWMFGVDGYTF

j_gene: TRBJ2-1
d_gene: -
v_gene: TRBV6-5
abundance: -
CDR3nt: TGTGCCAGCAGTTCGGGACTCTACAATGAGCAGTTCTTC
CDR3aa: CASSSGLYNEQFF

j_gene: TRBJ2-1
d_gene: -
v_gene: TRBV5-1
abundance: -
CDR3nt: TGCGCCAGCAGCGATCCATGGGGCGGGCGGGGCTCCTACAATGAGCAGTTCTTC
CDR3aa: CASSDPWGGRGSYNEQFF

j_gene: TRBJ2-7
d_gene: -
v_gene: TRBV10-3
abundance: -
CDR3nt: TGTGCCATCAGTGCGGACTTATCCTACGAGCAGTACTTC
CDR3aa: CAISADLSYEQYF

j_gene: TRBJ2-3
d_gene: TRBD1
v_gene: TRBV20-1
abundance: -
CDR3nt: TGCAGTGCTTCGCGACAGGGTGCGCAGTATTTT
CDR3aa: CSASRQGAQYF

j_gene: TRBJ1-5
d_gene: -
v_gene: TRBV10-3
abundance: once
CDR3nt: TGTGCCATCAGTGAGTCGTCAGTGCTCAATCAGCCCCAGCATTTT
CDR3aa: CAISESSVLNQPQHF

j_gene: TRBJ2-1
d_gene: -
v_gene: TRBV4-1
abundance: -
CDR3nt: TGCGCCAGCAGCCAAGCCCCGGAAAGATCAGCCCTCTACAATGAGCAGTTCTTC
CDR3aa: CASSQAPERSALYNEQFF

j_gene: TRBJ1-2
d_gene: -
v_gene: TRBV5-4
abundance: -
CDR3nt: TGTGCCAGCAGCTCTGGCGGCACCTATGGCTACACCTTC
CDR3aa: CASSSGGTYGYTF

j_gene: TRBJ2-1
d_gene: TRBD2
v_gene: TRBV30
abundance: -
CDR3nt: TGTGCCTGGAGTGTAACCGGGAGGACTGAGCAGTTCTTC
CDR3aa: CAWSVTGRTEQFF

j_gene: TRBJ2-2
d_gene: -
v_gene: TRBV28
abundance: -
CDR3nt: TGTGCCAGCAGTTCATTGGGACTGGCGGACACCGGGGAGCTGTTTTTT
CDR3aa: CASSSLGLADTGELFF

j_gene: TRBJ2-5
d_gene: TRBD2
v_gene: TRBV28
abundance: -
CDR3nt: TGTGCCAGCCCCCCGAGCGGGAGCTGGGAGACCCAGTACTTC
CDR3aa: CASPPSGSWETQYF

j_gene: TRBJ2-7
d_gene: -
v_gene: TRBV27
abundance: -
CDR3nt: TGTGCCAGCAGTTTCGTTGAGGAATCCGAGCAGTACTTC
CDR3aa: CASSFVEESEQYF

j_gene: TRBJ2-7
d_gene: -
v_gene: TRBV6-5
abundance: -
CDR3nt: TGTGCCAGCCTTGGACAGAACTACGAGCAGTACTTC
CDR3aa: CASLGQNYEQYF

j_gene: TRBJ2-7
d_gene: TRBD1
v_gene: TRBV28
abundance: -
CDR3nt: TGTGCCAGCACCCCAGGGGGCGAACAAGACGAGCAGTACTTC
CDR3aa: CASTPGGEQDEQYF

j_gene: TRBJ2-7
d_gene: -
v_gene: TRBV11-2
abundance: -
CDR3nt: TGTGCCAGCAGCTTGTCTGCAGGAGCCCTCTACGAGCAGTACTTC
CDR3aa: CASSLSAGALYEQYF

j_gene: TRBJ2-7
d_gene: TRBD2
v_gene: TRBV6-6
abundance: -
CDR3nt: TGTGCCAGCAGTTACTCTAGCGGGAGCTACGAGCAGTACTTC
CDR3aa: CASSYSSGSYEQYF

j_gene: TRBJ1-2
d_gene: -
v_gene: TRBV29-1
abundance: -
CDR3nt: TGCAGCGTTGAGGAGCAGGGGATCTATGGCTACACCTTC
CDR3aa: CSVEEQGIYGYTF

j_gene: TRBJ2-7
d_gene: TRBD2
v_gene: TRBV10-1
abundance: -
CDR3nt: TGCGCCAGCAGTGACGTACTAGCGGACAACGAGCAGTACTTC
CDR3aa: CASSDVLADNEQYF

j_gene: TRBJ2-1
d_gene: -
v_gene: TRBV19
abundance: -
CDR3nt: TGTGCCAGTAGTAAGGGGCTAGCGCAGAGCTCCTACAATGAGCAGTTCTTC
CDR3aa: CASSKGLAQSSYNEQFF

j_gene: TRBJ1-1
d_gene: -
v_gene: TRBV7-8
abundance: -
CDR3nt: TGTGCCAGCAGCTTCTTAAGTCTCACTGCTGAAGCTTTCTTT
CDR3aa: CASSFLSLTAEAFF

j_gene: TRBJ2-7
d_gene: -
v_gene: TRBV28
abundance: -
CDR3nt: TGTGCCAGCAGTTTAACCTTCGCCTACGAGCAGTACTTC
CDR3aa: CASSLTFAYEQYF

j_gene: TRBJ2-7
d_gene: TRBD2
v_gene: TRBV6-5
abundance: -
CDR3nt: TGTGCCAGCAGTTACGGGGGGGTCCTTAGCGGGGTCGAGCAGTACTTC
CDR3aa: CASSYGGVLSGVEQYF

j_gene: TRBJ2-7
d_gene: -
v_gene: TRBV11-2
abundance: -
CDR3nt: TGTGCCAGCAGCTTACAGGTGAGCTCCTACGAGCAGTACTTC
CDR3aa: CASSLQVSSYEQYF

j_gene: TRBJ1-1
d_gene: TRBD1
v_gene: TRBV28
abundance: -
CDR3nt: TGTGCCAGCAGTTTGTTACAGGGGGGGAACACTGAAGCTTTCTTT
CDR3aa: CASSLLQGGNTEAFF

j_gene: TRBJ2-2
d_gene: -
v_gene: TRBV7-6
abundance: -
CDR3nt: TGTGCCAGCACCATAGTGGGGGCAGGGGTCACCGGGGAGCTGTTTTTT
CDR3aa: CASTIVGAGVTGELFF

j_gene: TRBJ2-5
d_gene: -
v_gene: TRBV27
abundance: -
CDR3nt: TGTGCCAGCAGTTCCGGGACTCAAGAGACCCAGTACTTC
CDR3aa: CASSSGTQETQYF

j_gene: TRBJ2-7
d_gene: TRBD1
v_gene: TRBV9
abundance: few
CDR3nt: TGTGCCAGCAGCGCAGGCACAGGGGGCTACGAGCAGTACTTC
CDR3aa: CASSAGTGGYEQYF

j_gene: TRBJ2-1
d_gene: -
v_gene: TRBV7-6
abundance: -
CDR3nt: TGTGCCAGCAGCTTAGTCAGTACCAATGAGCAGTTCTTC
CDR3aa: CASSLVSTNEQFF

j_gene: TRBJ2-5
d_gene: -
v_gene: TRBV25-1
abundance: -
CDR3nt: TGTGCCAGCGGAAAAGGGACCCAGTACTTC
CDR3aa: CASGKGTQYF

j_gene: TRBJ1-2
d_gene: -
v_gene: TRBV27
abundance: -
CDR3nt: TGTGCCAGCAGTTTACAGGGTGCCCACAGTGGCTACACCTTC
CDR3aa: CASSLQGAHSGYTF

j_gene: TRBJ2-4
d_gene: TRBD2
v_gene: TRBV28
abundance: -
CDR3nt: TGTGCCAGCAGTTTAGAGGGGCTAGCGGGGCGAGGGAACATTCAGTACTTC
CDR3aa: CASSLEGLAGRGNIQYF